This TCR beta chain was observed in a study of a mutant IDH1 vaccine in newly diagnosed glioma. Whole-study context: Treated patients were around 62% male, about 38% female, mean age 40.4 years. Patients previously underwent radiotherapy, temozolomide, or both, and most underwent both.

Regarding the study as a whole: Pseudoprogression apparently lacked any relation to changes in top peripheral T cell clonotypes.

Noted time point: baseline, week 1 (first vaccination visit). Sample treatment: pre-vaccination baseline after standard-of-care therapy. In every donor, the tumor was a new WHO grade 3 or 4 IDH1-mutant, ATRX-lost astrocytoma. This clone was picked up a small number of times. Its specificity is not known. V dropped 1 base and J dropped 4; count of bases not matched to a gene: 4. Germline V CDR1 and CDR2: MNHEY, SMNVEV (reference sequence). The CDR3 runs to 15 residues. This table comes from immunoSEQ multiplex PCR, and its TCRdb copy is limited to in-frame clones, with some not included. This repertoire shows about 98,000 clones, about 87% found once; its top ten account for around 0.6%.

The sequenced sample was PBMCs, obtained from a glioma patient treated with radiotherapy, temozolomide or both. This chain joins TRBV27 and TRBJ1-5; TRBD1 agrees at 7 bases. This TCR was sampled from a woman in her forties or fifties with glioma. CDR3 DNA sequence: TGTGCCAGCAGTTTATTAGGGGGCGCGAATCAGCCCCAGCATTTT. Protein sequence: CASSLLGGANQPQHF.